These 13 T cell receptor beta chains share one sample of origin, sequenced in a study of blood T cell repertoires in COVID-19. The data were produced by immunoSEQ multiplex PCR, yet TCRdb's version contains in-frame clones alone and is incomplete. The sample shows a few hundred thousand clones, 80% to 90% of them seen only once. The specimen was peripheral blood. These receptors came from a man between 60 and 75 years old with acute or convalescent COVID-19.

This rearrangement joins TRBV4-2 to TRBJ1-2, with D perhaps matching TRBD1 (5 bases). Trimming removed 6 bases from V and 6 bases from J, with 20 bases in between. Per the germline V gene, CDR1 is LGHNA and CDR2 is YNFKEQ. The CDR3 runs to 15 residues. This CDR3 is CASSQRQSKWNGYTF. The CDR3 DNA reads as TGTGCCAGCAGTCAGAGACAGAGTAAATGGAATGGCTACACCTTC.

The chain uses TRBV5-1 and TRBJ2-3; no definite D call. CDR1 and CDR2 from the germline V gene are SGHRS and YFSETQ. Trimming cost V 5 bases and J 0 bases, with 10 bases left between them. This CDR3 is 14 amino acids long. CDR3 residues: CASSSQPSTDTQYF. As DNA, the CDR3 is TGCGCCAGCAGTTCACAGCCTAGCACAGATACGCAGTATTTT.

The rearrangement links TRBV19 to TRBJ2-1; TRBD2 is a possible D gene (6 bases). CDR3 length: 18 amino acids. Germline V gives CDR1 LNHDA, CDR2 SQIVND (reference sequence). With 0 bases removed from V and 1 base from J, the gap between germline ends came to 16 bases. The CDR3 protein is CASSIDLRDWGSYNEQFF. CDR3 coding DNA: TGTGCCAGTAGTATAGATCTGCGGGATTGGGGGTCCTACAATGAGCAGTTCTTC. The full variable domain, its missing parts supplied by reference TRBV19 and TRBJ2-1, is DGGITQSPKYLFRKEGQNVTLSCEQNLNHDAMYWYRQDPGQGLRLIYYSQIVNDFQKGDIAEGYSVSREKKESFPLTVTSAQKNPTAFYLCASSIDLRDWGSYNEQFFGPGTRLTVL.

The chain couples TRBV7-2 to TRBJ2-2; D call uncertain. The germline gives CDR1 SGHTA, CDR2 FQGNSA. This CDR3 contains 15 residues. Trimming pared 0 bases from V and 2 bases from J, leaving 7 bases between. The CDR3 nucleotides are TGTGCCAGCAGCTTAGCCGGGTTAAACACCGGGGAGCTGTTTTTT. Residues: CASSLAGLNTGELFF.

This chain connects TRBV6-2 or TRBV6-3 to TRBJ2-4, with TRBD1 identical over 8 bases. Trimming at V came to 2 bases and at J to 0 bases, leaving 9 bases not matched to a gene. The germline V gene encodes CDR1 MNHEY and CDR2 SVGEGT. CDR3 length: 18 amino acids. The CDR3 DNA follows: TGTGCCAGCAGTTACCACCTCGGGGACAGGTTAGCCAAAAACATTCAGTACTTC. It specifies CASSYHLGDRLAKNIQYF.

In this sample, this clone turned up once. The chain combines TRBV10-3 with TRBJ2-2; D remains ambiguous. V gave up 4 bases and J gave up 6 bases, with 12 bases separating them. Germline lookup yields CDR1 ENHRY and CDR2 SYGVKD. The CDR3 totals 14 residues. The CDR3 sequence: CAISATVMAGELFF. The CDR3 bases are TGTGCCATCAGTGCTACAGTTATGGCCGGGGAGCTGTTTTTT.

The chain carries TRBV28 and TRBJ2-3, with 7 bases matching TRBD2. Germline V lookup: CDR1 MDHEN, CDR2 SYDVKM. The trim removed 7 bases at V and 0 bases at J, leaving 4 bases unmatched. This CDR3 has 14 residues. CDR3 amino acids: CASTGGGSTDTQYF. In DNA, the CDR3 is TGTGCCAGCACTGGGGGGGGGAGCACAGATACGCAGTATTTT.

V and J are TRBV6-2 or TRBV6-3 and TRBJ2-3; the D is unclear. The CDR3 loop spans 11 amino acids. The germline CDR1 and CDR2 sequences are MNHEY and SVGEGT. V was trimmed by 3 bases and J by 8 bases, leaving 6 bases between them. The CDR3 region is CASSYTGTQYF. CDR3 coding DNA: TGTGCCAGCAGTTATACTGGTACGCAGTATTTT.

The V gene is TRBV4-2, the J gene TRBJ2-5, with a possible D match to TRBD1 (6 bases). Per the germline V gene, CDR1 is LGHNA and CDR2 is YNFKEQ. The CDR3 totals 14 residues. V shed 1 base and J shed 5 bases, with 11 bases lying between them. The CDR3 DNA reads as TGTGCCAGCAGCCAAGGAACAGGGCGGGAGACCCAGTACTTC. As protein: CASSQGTGRETQYF.

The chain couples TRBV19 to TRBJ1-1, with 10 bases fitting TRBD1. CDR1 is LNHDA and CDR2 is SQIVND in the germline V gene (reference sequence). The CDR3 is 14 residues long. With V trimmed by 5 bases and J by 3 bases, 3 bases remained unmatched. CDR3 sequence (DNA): TGTGCCAGTAGTCGACAGGGGGCTTACACTGAAGCTTTCTTT. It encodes CASSRQGAYTEAFF.

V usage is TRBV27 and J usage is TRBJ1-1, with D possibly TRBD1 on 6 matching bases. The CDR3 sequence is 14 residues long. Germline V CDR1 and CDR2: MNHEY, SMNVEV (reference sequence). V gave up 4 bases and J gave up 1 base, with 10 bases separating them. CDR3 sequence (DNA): TGTGCCAGCAGTTCCCTGACAGGGAACACTGAAGCTTTCTTT. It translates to CASSSLTGNTEAFF.

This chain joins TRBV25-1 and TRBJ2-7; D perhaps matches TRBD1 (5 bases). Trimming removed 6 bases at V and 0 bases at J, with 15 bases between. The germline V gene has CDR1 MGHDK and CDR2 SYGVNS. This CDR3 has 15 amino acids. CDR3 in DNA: TGTGCCAGCAGCCATTCAGTAAGGGGCTCCTACGAGCAGTACTTC. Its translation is CASSHSVRGSYEQYF.

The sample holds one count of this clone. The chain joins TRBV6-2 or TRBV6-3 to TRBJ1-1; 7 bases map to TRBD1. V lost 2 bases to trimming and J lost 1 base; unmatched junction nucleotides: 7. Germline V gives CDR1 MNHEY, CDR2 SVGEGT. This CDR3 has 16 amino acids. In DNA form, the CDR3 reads TGTGCCAGCAGTTACCCTACGGGACAGCCGAACACTGAAGCTTTCTTT. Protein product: CASSYPTGQPNTEAFF.